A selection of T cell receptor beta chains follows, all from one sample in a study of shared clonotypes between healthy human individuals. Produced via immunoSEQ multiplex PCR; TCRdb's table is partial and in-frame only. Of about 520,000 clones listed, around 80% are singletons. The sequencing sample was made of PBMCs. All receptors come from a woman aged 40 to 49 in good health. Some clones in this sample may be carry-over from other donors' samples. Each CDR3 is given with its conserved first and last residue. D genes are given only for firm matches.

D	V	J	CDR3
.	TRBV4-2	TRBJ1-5	CASSQEPWGQPQHF
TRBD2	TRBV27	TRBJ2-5	CASSTRRWAAGVMETQYF
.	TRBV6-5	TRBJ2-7	CASSSNRGSIRYEQYF
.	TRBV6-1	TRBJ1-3	CASSEQPGNSGNTIYF
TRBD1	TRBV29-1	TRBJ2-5	CSVGQGAETQYF
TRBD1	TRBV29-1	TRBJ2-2	CSVEKGQGVPGELFF
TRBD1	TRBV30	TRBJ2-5	CAWSTGGEETQYF
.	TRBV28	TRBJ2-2	CASFGTNTGELFF
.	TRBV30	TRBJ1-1	CAWSSLGVYTEAFF
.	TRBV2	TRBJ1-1	CASSEDRGYTEAFF
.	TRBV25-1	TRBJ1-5	CASSPSVGSNQPQHF
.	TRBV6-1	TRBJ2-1	CASSDADGSSYNEQFF
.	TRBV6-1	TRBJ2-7	CASKVRGNAGEQYF
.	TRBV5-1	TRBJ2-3	CASSLQALTSDTQYF
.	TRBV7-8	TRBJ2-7	CASSLGGPPVGNDEQYF
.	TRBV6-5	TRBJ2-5	CASSYSFSHQETQYF
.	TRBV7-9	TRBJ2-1	CASSLSGSGNEQFF
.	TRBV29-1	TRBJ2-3	CSVRPLDTQYF
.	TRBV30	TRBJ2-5	CAWSVMGAGETQYF
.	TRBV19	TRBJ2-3	CASKGGGMRTDTQYF
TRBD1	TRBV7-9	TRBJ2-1	CASSSGQGPQFF
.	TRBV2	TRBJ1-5	CASSEDVNQPQHF
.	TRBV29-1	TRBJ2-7	CSVIPGAYEQYF
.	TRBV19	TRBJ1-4	CASSIAVDTEKLFF
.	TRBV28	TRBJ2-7	CASSLTGHEQYF
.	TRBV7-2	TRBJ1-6	CARSTGSPLHF
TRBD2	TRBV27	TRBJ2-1	CASSPLAAVHSYNEQFF
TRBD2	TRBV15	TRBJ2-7	CATSRDLGLTYEQYF
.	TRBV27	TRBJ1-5	CASSSGGQPQHF
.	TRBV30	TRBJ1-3	CAWTQDTHSGNTIYF
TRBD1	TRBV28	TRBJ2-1	CASSLFRGTGRNEQFF
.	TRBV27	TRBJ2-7	CASSLWGEPYEQYF
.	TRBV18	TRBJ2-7	CASSPISASPGSTYEQYF
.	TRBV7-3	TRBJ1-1	CASSLAGRREAFF
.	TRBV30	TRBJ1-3	CAWRTTSGNTIYF
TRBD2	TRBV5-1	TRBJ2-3	CASRGSAGGSDTQYF
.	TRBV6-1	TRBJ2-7	CASSVEYQGEQYF
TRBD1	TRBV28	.	CASTDRDSEQYF
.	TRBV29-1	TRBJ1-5	CSVSGQASNQPQHF
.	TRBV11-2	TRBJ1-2	CASRNQGGYGYTF
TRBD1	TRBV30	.	CAWSVTGLGEQYF
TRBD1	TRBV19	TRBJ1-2	CATTSVRTGEGYTF
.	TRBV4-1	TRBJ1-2	CASSQGYPGLTYGYTF
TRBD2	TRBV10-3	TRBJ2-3	CAISESSRGLAGVGTDTQYF
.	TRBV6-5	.	CASTPPSGSLYEQYF